The 20 T cell receptor beta chains below all came from one sample that was sequenced in a study of blood T cell repertoires in COVID-19 (TCRdb year 2020). Library construction relied on the immunoSEQ multiplex PCR assay. The clones in this table, taken by TCRdb from immuneACCESS, are in-frame only. Not every clone is retained; where verified, under half of the shortfall comes from an unresolved V gene, and the cause of the rest is unknown. This sample holds fewer than 400,000 clones; under 90% were observed only once. The ten largest account for 1.7% of the sample. The specimen sequenced was PBMCs or T cells enriched from blood (not recorded which). The receptor set was obtained from a woman in her twenties or thirties who had recovered from COVID-19.

The chain is built from TRBV10-3 and TRBJ2-2; 9 bases agree with TRBD2. Germline CDR1 is ENHRY and CDR2 is SYGVKD. After removal of 6 bases from V and 6 bases from J, the junction contained 2 bases not matched to a gene. The CDR3 is made up of 13 amino acids. The CDR3 nucleotides read TGTGCCATCAGGGGACTAGCCTCCGGGGAGCTGTTTTTT. Its translation is CAIRGLASGELFF.

This clone was observed a single time. Other DNA sequences within the sample encode an identical CDR3. The chain recombines TRBV19 with TRBJ2-7; 10 bases are a match to TRBD1. Germline V gives CDR1 LNHDA, CDR2 SQIVND (reference sequence). The V segment lost 7 bases and the J segment 6 bases; nucleotides outside the gene matches: 9. There are 14 residues in the CDR3. The CDR3 region has the DNA TGTGCCAGTACCCCGGGGACAGGGGTAGGCGAGCAGTACTTC. Its translation is CASTPGTGVGEQYF.

The rearrangement uses TRBV7-2 and TRBJ2-7; a possible D gene is TRBD2 (5 bases). Germline V gene lookup returns CDR1 SGHTA and CDR2 FQGNSA. There are 14 residues in the CDR3. With 7 bases removed from V and 0 bases from J, the gap between germline ends came to 13 bases. This chain's CDR3 is CASTSRGNSYEQYF. The DNA for the CDR3 is TGTGCCAGCACCTCTCGGGGAAACTCCTACGAGCAGTACTTC.

The V and J genes are TRBV2 and TRBJ1-3; a weak D match, TRBD1 (6 bases). V lost 8 bases and J 2 bases, leaving 22 bases between the germline ends. This CDR3 is built from 17 residues. In germline, CDR1 is SNHLY, CDR2 FYNNEI. In nucleotides, the CDR3 is TGTGCCAGCGATCGATGGCAGGGGTCGTTTCCTGGAAACACCATATATTTT. Translating gives CASDRWQGSFPGNTIYF.

This chain joins TRBV12-3 or TRBV12-4 and TRBJ1-5; D is uncertain. Deletions cut 6 bases from V and 6 bases from J, with 12 bases between. This CDR3 is 13 amino acids long. This CDR3 reads CASSLGGFQPQHF. The CDR3 DNA sequence: TGTGCCAGCAGCCTAGGTGGGTTTCAGCCCCAGCATTTT.

The CDR3 loop is CASSTATSGISYEQYF. CDR3 coding DNA: TGTGCCAGTAGTACTGCGACTAGCGGGATCTCCTACGAGCAGTACTTC. This sequence joins TRBV19 and TRBJ2-7; 11 positions match TRBD2. CDR3 length: 16 residues. Per the germline V gene, CDR1 is LNHDA and CDR2 is SQIVND (reference sequence). Trimming took 4 bases from V and 0 from J; bases not matched to a gene: 5.

The J gene is TRBJ2-7, the V gene TRBV7-9; 10 positions match TRBD1. The CDR3 has 15 residues. Germline lookup yields CDR1 SEHNR and CDR2 FQNEAQ (reference sequence). V trimming: 3 bases; J trimming: 2 bases; junction bases outside the gene matches: 4. The CDR3 here is CASSFRDRGTYEQYF. Here the CDR3 DNA reads TGTGCCAGCAGCTTCCGGGACAGGGGAACCTACGAGCAGTACTTC. Filled out from reference TRBV7-9 and TRBJ2-7, the complete variable domain reads DTGVSQNPRHKITKRGQNVTFRCDPISEHNRLYWYRQTLGQGPEFLTYFQNEAQLEKSRLLSDRFSAERPKGSFSTLEIQRTEQGDSAMYLCASSFRDRGTYEQYFGPGTRLTVT.

V usage is TRBV27 and J usage is TRBJ1-6, with a possible D match to TRBD1 (5 bases). The V gene lost 5 bases and the J gene lost 0 bases, with 20 bases spanning the gap. The CDR3 contains 19 residues. Germline V gives CDR1 MNHEY, CDR2 SMNVEV (reference sequence). In DNA form, the CDR3 reads TGTGCCAGCAGTCAGGACGGACTGGGGACTTACTCCTATAATTCACCCCTCCACTTT. It specifies CASSQDGLGTYSYNSPLHF.

The chain employs TRBV30 and TRBJ1-2; D not certain. Germline lookup yields CDR1 GTSNPN and CDR2 SVGIG (reference sequence). The CDR3 has 15 residues. The V and J ends lost 2 bases and 0 bases respectively, with 13 bases between them. The CDR3 region is CAWSIGRGSNYGYTF. The CDR3 DNA follows: TGTGCCTGGAGTATAGGGAGAGGTTCTAACTATGGCTACACCTTC.

This clone was detected only a few times. V usage is TRBV6-5 and J usage is TRBJ2-1, with 11 bases fitting TRBD2. V shed 6 bases and J 5 bases; nucleotides not matched to a gene: 3. The CDR3 length is 14 residues. CDR1 is MNHEY, CDR2 SVGAGI, per germline. CDR3 sequence reads: CASRVAGGDNEQFF. DNA of the CDR3: TGTGCCAGCAGGGTAGCGGGGGGGGACAATGAGCAGTTCTTC.

This clone was recorded only once. The chain links TRBV6-2 or TRBV6-3 to TRBJ1-3; weak D call: TRBD1 (5 bases). With 6 bases removed from V and 15 bases from J, the gap between germline ends came to 15 bases. The germline V gene encodes CDR1 MNHEY and CDR2 SVGEGT. The CDR3 is 11 amino acids. In nucleotides, the CDR3 is TGTGCCAGCAGCCACGGGGGGAATGGATATTTT. Encoded protein: CASSHGGNGYF.

This clone was observed a few times. The sample has other DNA sequences that encode this CDR3 too. The gene calls are TRBV27 and TRBJ1-4; D might be TRBD1 (6 bases). The CDR3 covers 15 residues. Germline V gene data show CDR1 as MNHEY and CDR2 as SMNVEV (reference sequence). The V end lost 2 bases, the J end lost 4 bases, and 11 bases lay between the germline ends. The CDR3 is CASSLRRGFNEKLFF. Written as DNA, the CDR3 is TGTGCCAGCAGTTTAAGAAGGGGGTTTAATGAAAAACTGTTTTTT. The full variable domain, in which reference TRBV27 and TRBJ1-4 provide the parts outside the CDR3, is EAQVTQNPRYLITVTGKKLTVTCSQNMNHEYMSWYRQDPGLGLRQIYYSMNVEVTDKGDVPEGYKVSRKEKRNFPLILESPSPNQTSLYFCASSLRRGFNEKLFFGSGTQLSVL.

V usage is TRBV3-1 (or the pseudogene TRBV3-2) and J usage is TRBJ1-2; D gene unclear. The V and J ends lost 5 bases and 7 bases respectively, with 17 bases between them. CDR1 is LGHDT and CDR2 is YNNKEL in the germline V gene (reference sequence). The CDR3 has 14 residues. The CDR3 DNA reads TGTGCCAGCAGCTCTGTTCGGGGAGGCGGTGGCTACACCTTC. Its translation is CASSSVRGGGGYTF.

The CDR3 spells CASSYRAGLNTEAFF. CDR3 DNA sequence: TGTGCCAGCAGTTACAGGGCGGGCTTGAACACTGAAGCTTTCTTT. The chain links TRBV6-6 to TRBJ1-1; D not certain. This CDR3 comprises 15 residues. The V and J ends lost 2 bases and 0 bases respectively, with 10 bases between them. Germline lookup yields CDR1 MNHNY and CDR2 SVGAGI (reference sequence).

The rearrangement links TRBV15 to TRBJ1-1, with D unclear. The CDR3 runs to 15 residues. The germline V gene has CDR1 LNHNV and CDR2 YYDKDF (reference sequence). V shed 7 bases and J shed 3 bases, with 18 bases lying between them. The DNA for the CDR3 is TGTGCCACCAAACGGAGGGAATTTCTCTACACTGAAGCTTTCTTT. Amino acid sequence: CATKRREFLYTEAFF. Full variable domain (outside the CDR3, taken from reference TRBV15 and TRBJ1-1): DAMVIQNPRYQVTQFGKPVTLSCSQTLNHNVMYWYQQKSSQAPKLLFHYYDKDFNNEADTPDNFQSRRPNTSFCFLDIRSPGLGDTAMYLCATKRREFLYTEAFFGQGTRLTVV.

The chain combines TRBV6-5 with TRBJ1-1; weak D call: TRBD1 (5 bases). The ends were cut back, 0 bases at V and 7 bases at J, with 9 bases in the middle. Germline assignment: CDR1 MNHEY and CDR2 SVGAGI. This CDR3 has 13 amino acids. The CDR3 DNA sequence: TGTGCCAGCAGTTACTCGGGGGGGGTTGAAGCTTTCTTT. It encodes CASSYSGGVEAFF.

The chain employs TRBV30 and TRBJ1-6; D ambiguous. Germline-derived CDR1 and CDR2 are GTSNPN and SVGIG (reference sequence). This CDR3 is 14 amino acids long. V was clipped by 3 bases and J by 6 bases, with 12 bases between them. CDR3 residues: CAWRKEAFNSPLHF. The CDR3 region has the DNA TGTGCCTGGAGAAAGGAGGCTTTTAATTCACCCCTCCACTTT.

The V gene is TRBV29-1, the J gene TRBJ2-1, with a weak D call TRBD1 (6 bases). This CDR3 has 11 residues. Germline lookup yields CDR1 SQVTM and CDR2 ANQGSEA. The V end was cut by 3 bases, the J end by 8 bases, with 8 bases between. The CDR3 region is CSVDRGYEQFF. In DNA, the CDR3 is TGCAGCGTTGACAGGGGCTATGAGCAGTTCTTC.

This clone was observed a few times. J is TRBJ2-3 and V is TRBV28, with 7 bases aligning to TRBD2. CDR3 length: 15 amino acids. Trimming at V came to 6 bases and at J to 10 bases, leaving 16 bases not matched to a gene. CDR1 is MDHEN, CDR2 SYDVKM, per germline. The CDR3 DNA sequence: TGTGCCAGCAGCGAAAATTTCGGGAGGCCCTCACCGCAGTATTTT. This gives the protein CASSENFGRPSPQYF.

The chain couples TRBV13 to TRBJ1-6, with 7 bases matching TRBD1. This CDR3 is 15 amino acids long. Trimming at V came to 0 bases and at J to 4 bases, leaving 0 bases not matched to a gene. CDR1 is PRHDT and CDR2 is FYEKMQ in the germline V gene (reference sequence). Written as DNA, the CDR3 is TGTGCCAGCAGCTTAGGGACAGGGTATAATTCACCCCTCCACTTT. It encodes CASSLGTGYNSPLHF.